This T cell receptor beta chain stems from a study of blood T cell repertoires in COVID-19. Background on the study: Both acute and convalescent COVID-19 samples were obtained from the United States, Italy and Spain.

Germline assignment: CDR1 SGHRS and CDR2 YFSETQ. V lost 3 bases and J 6 bases, leaving 19 bases between the germline ends. The CDR3 is made up of 17 amino acids. Enrollees, roughly 18 to 90 years old, lived in roughly 24 US areas. The table came from immunoSEQ multiplex PCR; TCRdb's copy has only in-frame clones and leaves some out. This sample has about 250,000 clones, with about nine tenths found just once. This receptor was taken from a man in his late teens or twenties who had recovered from COVID-19. J is TRBJ1-6 and V is TRBV5-1, with D maybe TRBD1 (5 bases). The sequenced sample was PBMCs or T cells enriched from blood (not recorded which). The CDR3: CASSSQPAQGPNSPLHF. The CDR3 coding sequence is TGCGCCAGCAGCTCACAACCAGCGCAGGGCCCTAATTCACCCCTCCACTTT.